What follows describes a single T cell receptor beta chain. The antigen is unknown. This entry is derived from a study of T cells in localized non-small cell lung cancer. The table came from immunoSEQ multiplex PCR; TCRdb's copy has only in-frame clones and leaves some out. The sample has roughly 12,000 clones, 83% seen once. Study-wide results and limits: Uninvolved neighboring lung showed the greatest T cell clonality, exceeding tumor. Longer overall survival accompanied higher blood T cell density.

Looked up from germline, CDR1 is SGHVS and CDR2 is FQNEAQ. The CDR3 is made up of 15 amino acids. J gave up 4 bases and V 5 bases, and 5 bases lay outside the gene matches. The rearrangement joins TRBV7-8 to TRBJ2-7; 13 nucleotides match TRBD2. The sequence came from a male donor older than 55 with stage I lung adenocarcinoma. The specimen comprised peripheral blood, sampled before any cancer treatment. The CDR3 DNA reads TGTGCCAGCAGCGTCAGGACTAGCGGGAGATACGAGCAGTACTTC. Amino acid sequence: CASSVRTSGRYEQYF.